The TCR beta chain described here comes from a study of T cells in Graves' hyperthyroidism and ophthalmopathy. An absence of ophthalmopathy progression within 18 months meant stable Graves' hyperthyroidism. Germline V gene lookup returns CDR1 ENHRY and CDR2 SYGVKD. This CDR3 spans 14 amino acids. V lost 5 bases and J lost 1, with 11 bases in between. Study-wide results and limits: Ophthalmopathy was predicted by the model a median of about 6.5 months ahead of onset. Researchers report that a 13 V-J model separated ophthalmopathy from stable hyperthyroidism.

Template material for amplifying TCR beta CDR3 regions consisted of RNA transcripts. The HTBI primer set was used in a first-round RT-PCR of the TCR CDR3. Via MiXCR, TCRdb re-called the multiplex PCR reads, giving one row per CDR3 protein. This table has almost 600,000 distinct CDR3 sequences, 40% to 55% appearing once. Of note for this clonotype: The antigen remains undetermined.

Material: peripheral blood or thyroid tissue (not recorded which). The sequence came from a woman aged 18-29 years with Graves' hyperthyroidism. The chain combines TRBV10-3 with TRBJ1-1; D not resolved. DNA of the CDR3: TGTGCCATCAGTTTTCGCCCCCCGAACACTGAAGCTTTCTTT. It specifies CAISFRPPNTEAFF.